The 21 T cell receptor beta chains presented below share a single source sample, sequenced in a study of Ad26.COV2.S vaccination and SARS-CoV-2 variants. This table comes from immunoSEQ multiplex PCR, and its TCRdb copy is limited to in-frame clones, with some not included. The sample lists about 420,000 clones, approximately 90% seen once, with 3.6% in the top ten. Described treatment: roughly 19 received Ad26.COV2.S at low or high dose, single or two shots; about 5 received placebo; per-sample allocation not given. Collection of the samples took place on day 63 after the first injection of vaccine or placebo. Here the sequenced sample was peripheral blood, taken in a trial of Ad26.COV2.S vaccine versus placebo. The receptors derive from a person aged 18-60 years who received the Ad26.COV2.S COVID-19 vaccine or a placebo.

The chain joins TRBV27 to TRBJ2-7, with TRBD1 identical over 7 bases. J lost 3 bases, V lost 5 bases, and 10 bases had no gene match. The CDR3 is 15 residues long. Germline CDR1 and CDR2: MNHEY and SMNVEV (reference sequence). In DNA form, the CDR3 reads TGTGCCAGCAGTCCGGCCGGGACAGAATTCTACGAGCAGTACTTC. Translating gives CASSPAGTEFYEQYF.

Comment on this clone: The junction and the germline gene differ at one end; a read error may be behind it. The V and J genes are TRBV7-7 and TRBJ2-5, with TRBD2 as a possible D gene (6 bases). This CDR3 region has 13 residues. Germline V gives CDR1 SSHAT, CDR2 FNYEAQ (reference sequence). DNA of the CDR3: TGTGCTAGCAGCTTAGCGGTCTGGGAGACCCAGTACTTC. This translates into CASSLAVWETQYF.

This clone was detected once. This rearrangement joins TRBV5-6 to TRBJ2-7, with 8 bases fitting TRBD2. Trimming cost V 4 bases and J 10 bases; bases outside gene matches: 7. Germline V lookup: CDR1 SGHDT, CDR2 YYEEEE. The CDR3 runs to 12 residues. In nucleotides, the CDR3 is TGTGCCAGCAGCCCGGGGGGGACGGGACAGTACTTC. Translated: CASSPGGTGQYF.

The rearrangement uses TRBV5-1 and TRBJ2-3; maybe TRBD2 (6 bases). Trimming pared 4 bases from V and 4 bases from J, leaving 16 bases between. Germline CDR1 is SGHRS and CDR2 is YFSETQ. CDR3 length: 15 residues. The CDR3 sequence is CASSPGGQLADTQYF. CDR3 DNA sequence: TGCGCCAGCAGCCCTGGAGGGCAACTGGCAGATACGCAGTATTTT.

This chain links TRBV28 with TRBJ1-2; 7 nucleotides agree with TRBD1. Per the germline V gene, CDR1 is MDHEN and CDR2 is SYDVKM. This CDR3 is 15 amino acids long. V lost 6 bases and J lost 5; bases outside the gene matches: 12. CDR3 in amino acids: CASSINRGGIYGYTF. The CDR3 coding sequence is TGTGCCAGCAGCATAAACAGGGGTGGAATTTATGGCTACACCTTC.

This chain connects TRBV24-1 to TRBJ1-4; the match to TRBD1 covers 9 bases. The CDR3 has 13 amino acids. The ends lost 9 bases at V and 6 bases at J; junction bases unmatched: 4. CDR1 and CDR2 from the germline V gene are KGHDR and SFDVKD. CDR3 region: CATYRGRDEKLFF. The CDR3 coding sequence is TGTGCCACCTACAGGGGGCGGGATGAAAAACTGTTTTTT.

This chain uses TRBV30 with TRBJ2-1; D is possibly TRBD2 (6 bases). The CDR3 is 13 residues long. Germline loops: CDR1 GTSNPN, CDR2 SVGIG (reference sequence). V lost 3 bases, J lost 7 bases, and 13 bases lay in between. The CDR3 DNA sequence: TGTGCCTGGAGGGCCCGGGGGAGGAATGAGCAGTTCTTC. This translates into CAWRARGRNEQFF.

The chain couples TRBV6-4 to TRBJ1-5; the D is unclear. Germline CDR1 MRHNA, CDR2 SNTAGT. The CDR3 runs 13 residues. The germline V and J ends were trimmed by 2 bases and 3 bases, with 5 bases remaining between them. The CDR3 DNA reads TGTGCCAGCAGTGACGCGGTCAATCAGCCCCAGCATTTT. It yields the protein CASSDAVNQPQHF.

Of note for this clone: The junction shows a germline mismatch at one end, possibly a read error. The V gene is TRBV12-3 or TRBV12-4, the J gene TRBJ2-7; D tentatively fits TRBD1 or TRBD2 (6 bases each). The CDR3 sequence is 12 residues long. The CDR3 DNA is TGTGCCAGCAGCGGCCAGCCGGGGGCCGGAATCTTC. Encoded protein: CASSGQPGAGIF.

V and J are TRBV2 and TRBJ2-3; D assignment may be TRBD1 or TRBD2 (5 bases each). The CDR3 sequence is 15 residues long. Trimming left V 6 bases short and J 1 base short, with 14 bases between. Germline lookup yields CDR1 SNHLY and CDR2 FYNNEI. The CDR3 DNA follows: TGTGCCAGCAGATTTGCACGGGGCGGCACAGATACGCAGTATTTT. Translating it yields CASRFARGGTDTQYF.

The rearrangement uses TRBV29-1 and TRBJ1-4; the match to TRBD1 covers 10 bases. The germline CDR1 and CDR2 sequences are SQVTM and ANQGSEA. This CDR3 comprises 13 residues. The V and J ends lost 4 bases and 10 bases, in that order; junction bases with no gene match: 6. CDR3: CSVAGTGDGKLFF. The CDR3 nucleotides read TGCAGCGTTGCAGGGACAGGGGACGGAAAACTGTTTTTT.

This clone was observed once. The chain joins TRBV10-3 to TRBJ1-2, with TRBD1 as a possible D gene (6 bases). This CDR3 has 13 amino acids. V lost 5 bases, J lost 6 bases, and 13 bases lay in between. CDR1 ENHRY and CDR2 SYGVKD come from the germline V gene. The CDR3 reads CAISSSRGDGYTF. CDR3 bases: TGTGCCATCAGTAGTTCGAGGGGGGATGGCTACACCTTC.

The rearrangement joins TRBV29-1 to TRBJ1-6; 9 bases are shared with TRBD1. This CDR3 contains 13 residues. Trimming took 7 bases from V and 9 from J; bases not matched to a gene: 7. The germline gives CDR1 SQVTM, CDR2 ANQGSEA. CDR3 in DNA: TGCAGCGCCGGACAGGGGTTGAGTTCACCCCTCCACTTT. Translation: CSAGQGLSSPLHF.

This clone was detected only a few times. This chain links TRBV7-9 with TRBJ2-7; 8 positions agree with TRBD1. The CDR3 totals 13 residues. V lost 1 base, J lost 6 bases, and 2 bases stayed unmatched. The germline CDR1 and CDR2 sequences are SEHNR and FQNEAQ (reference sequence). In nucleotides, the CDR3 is TGTGCCAGCAGCTTAGGGACAGGGAGCGAGCAGTACTTC. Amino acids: CASSLGTGSEQYF. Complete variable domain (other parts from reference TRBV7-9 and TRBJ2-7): DTGVSQNPRHKITKRGQNVTFRCDPISEHNRLYWYRQTLGQGPEFLTYFQNEAQLEKSRLLSDRFSAERPKGSFSTLEIQRTEQGDSAMYLCASSLGTGSEQYFGPGTRLTVT.

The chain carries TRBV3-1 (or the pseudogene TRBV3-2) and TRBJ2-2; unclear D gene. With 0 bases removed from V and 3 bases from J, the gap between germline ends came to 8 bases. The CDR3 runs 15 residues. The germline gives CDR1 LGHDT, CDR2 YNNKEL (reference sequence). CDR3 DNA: TGTGCCAGCAGCCAAGACGGATTCTACACCGGGGAGCTGTTTTTT. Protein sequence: CASSQDGFYTGELFF.

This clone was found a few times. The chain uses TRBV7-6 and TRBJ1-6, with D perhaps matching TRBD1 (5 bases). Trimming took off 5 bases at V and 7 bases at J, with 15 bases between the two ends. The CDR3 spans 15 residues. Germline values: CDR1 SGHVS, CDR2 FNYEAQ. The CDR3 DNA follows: TGTGCCAGCAGCGCGGGGACCGGGGGAAATTCACCCCTCCACTTT. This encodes CASSAGTGGNSPLHF.

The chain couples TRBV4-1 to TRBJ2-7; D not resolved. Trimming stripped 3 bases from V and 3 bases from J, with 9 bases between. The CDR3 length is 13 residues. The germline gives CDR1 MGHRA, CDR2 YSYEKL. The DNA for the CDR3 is TGCGCCAGCAGCCAGGGCGTCCTCTACGAGCAGTACTTC. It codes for CASSQGVLYEQYF.

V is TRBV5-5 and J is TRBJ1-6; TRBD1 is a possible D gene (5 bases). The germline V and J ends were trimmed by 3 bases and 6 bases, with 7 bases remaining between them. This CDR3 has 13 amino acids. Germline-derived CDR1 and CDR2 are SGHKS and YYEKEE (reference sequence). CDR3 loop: CASSWGFNSPLHF. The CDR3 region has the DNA TGTGCCAGCAGCTGGGGGTTTAATTCACCCCTCCACTTT.

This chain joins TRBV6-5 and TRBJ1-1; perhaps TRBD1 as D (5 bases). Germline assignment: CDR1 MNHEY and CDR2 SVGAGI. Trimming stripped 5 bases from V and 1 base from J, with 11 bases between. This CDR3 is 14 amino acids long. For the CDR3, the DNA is TGTGCCAGCAGTCCTTCAACAGGGAACACTGAAGCTTTCTTT. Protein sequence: CASSPSTGNTEAFF.

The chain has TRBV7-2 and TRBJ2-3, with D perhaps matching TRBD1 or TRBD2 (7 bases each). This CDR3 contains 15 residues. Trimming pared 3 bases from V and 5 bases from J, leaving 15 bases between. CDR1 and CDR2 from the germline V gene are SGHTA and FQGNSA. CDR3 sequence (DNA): TGTGCCAGCAGCTTGCAGGGGGGGAATGGAGATACGCAGTATTTT. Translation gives CASSLQGGNGDTQYF.

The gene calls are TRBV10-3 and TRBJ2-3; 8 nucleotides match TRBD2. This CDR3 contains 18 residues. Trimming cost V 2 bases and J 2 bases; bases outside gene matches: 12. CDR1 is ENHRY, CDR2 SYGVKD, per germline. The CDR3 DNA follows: TGTGCCATCAGTGAGAGTCGCCAAGCGGGGGTGAACACAGATACGCAGTATTTT. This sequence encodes CAISESRQAGVNTDTQYF.